This entry describes one T cell receptor (beta chain). These data originate in a study of blood T cell repertoires in COVID-19. Study information: Some COVID-19 samples were acute and others convalescent; all came from the United States, Italy and Spain.

Under the authors' procedure: Scientists estimated how many nucleated cells there were by amplifying reference gene primers. Produced via immunoSEQ multiplex PCR; TCRdb's table is partial and in-frame only. That table gives V, J and clone size, and the DNA gave D and trimming. The top ten hold 1.5% of the sample, which has around 220,000 clones, about 91% seen once. The TCR comes from a man between 18 and 29 years old with active or convalescent COVID-19. The sequenced sample consisted of peripheral blood.

The CDR3 nucleotides read TGTGCCAGCATGTCCACTGGGACTAGCGGGGGGAGCACAGATACGCAGTATTTT. It yields the protein CASMSTGTSGGSTDTQYF. The chain carries TRBV28 and TRBJ2-3; 15 nucleotides match TRBD2. CDR1 MDHEN and CDR2 SYDVKM come from the germline V gene. This CDR3 is 18 amino acids long. The V segment lost 7 bases and the J segment 0 bases; nucleotides outside the gene matches: 8.